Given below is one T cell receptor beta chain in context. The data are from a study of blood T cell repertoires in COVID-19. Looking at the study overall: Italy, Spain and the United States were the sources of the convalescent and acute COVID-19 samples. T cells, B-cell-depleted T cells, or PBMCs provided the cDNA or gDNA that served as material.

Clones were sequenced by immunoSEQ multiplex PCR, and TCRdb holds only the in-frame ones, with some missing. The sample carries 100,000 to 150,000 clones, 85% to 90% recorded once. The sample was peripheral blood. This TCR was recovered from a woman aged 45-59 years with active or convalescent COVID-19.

The CDR3 here is CASSRGSQETQYF. CDR3 DNA sequence: TGTGCCAGCAGCAGAGGGTCGCAAGAGACCCAGTACTTC. The chain carries TRBV2 and TRBJ2-5, with D perhaps TRBD2 (5 bases). Deletions cut 6 bases from V and 2 bases from J, with 10 bases between. This CDR3 spans 13 amino acids. Germline V gene sequence: CDR1 SNHLY, CDR2 FYNNEI.